This T cell receptor (beta chain) comes out of a study of CD8 T cells in ankylosing spondylitis (dated by TCRdb to 2016 to 2017). About the study as a whole: To find TCR variants linked to disease, the study profiled T cell receptor beta repertoires in ankylosing spondylitis patients and healthy donors. The full study cohort comprised 20 to 30 ankylosing spondylitis patients and approximately 100 healthy donors. Peripheral blood was sampled, and synovial fluid was additionally collected from ankylosing spondylitis patients.

With respect to this clonotype: Its antigen remains undetermined. Base-call qualities are not available, and no considerably larger clone is one nucleotide away.

The paper as a whole reports these results and caveats: Blood from ankylosing spondylitis patients appeared to be characterized by a TCR beta motif composed of under 10 highly homologous amino acid variants. The disease-linked clones were reported as significantly enriched in matched synovial fluid samples from ankylosing spondylitis patients. The disease-linked clones showed a CD8+ phenotype and occurred at relatively low frequencies in peripheral blood. Some motif variants were previously reported in synovial fluid and blood of reactive arthritis patients, suggesting common disease-initiation mechanisms.

Trimming costs V 3 bases and J 4 bases, and their ends lie 16 bases apart. From a lookup of the germline V gene, CDR1 and CDR2 are SGDLS and YYNGEE. Including cysteine and phenylalanine, the CDR3 has 15 amino acids. Kept here is only the CDR3 DNA, which spans 45 bases and is read in frame from base 1. The reads were generated on an Illumina HiSeq 2500. TCR beta libraries were prepared by quantitative 5'-RACE with molecular barcodes. Turning to the authors' computational methods: A new computational method based on a probabilistic model of VDJ rearrangement was used to identify disease-linked TCR variants. TCRdb's own reprocessing of the public reads used fastp at Q25 and MiXCR and kept productive beta chains. Entries are consolidated by CDR3 protein sequence, retaining the most common genes and DNA. The V and J calls reflect TCRdb's pipeline rather than the authors' work. In this sample the table shows a few hundred thousand distinct CDR3 sequences, around 17% of which occur a single time. Clones ranked in the top ten supply roughly 46% of the sample.

The rearrangement combines TRBV9 with TRBJ1-2; a tentative D call is TRBD1 (5 bases match). The sequenced sample consisted of blood, either unsorted or a sorted T cell fraction (not recorded which). The origin of this receptor is a male donor with ankylosing spondylitis. In nucleotides, the sequence is TGTGCCAGCAGCGCCTTCAGGGAGGGCGTCTATGGCTACACCTTC. This yields the protein CASSAFREGVYGYTF.